This T cell receptor (beta chain) was sequenced for a study of T cell responses to AZD1222 COVID-19 vaccine. This clone was seen only once. The method was immunoSEQ multiplex PCR; TCRdb's version includes in-frame clones alone and lacks a portion of them. The repertoire consists of about 150,000 clones, with 80% to 95% occurring once and the leading ten covering about 2.5%. The sequence was obtained from an adult in good health. The material was peripheral blood, obtained on day 0 of AZD1222 vaccination.

The CDR3 DNA reads TGTGCCAGCGCAATGACACGCGAAGCCAAAAACATTCAGTACTTC. As protein: CASAMTREAKNIQYF. The chain carries TRBV18 and TRBJ2-4; D remains ambiguous. Germline CDR1 and CDR2: KGHSH and LQKENI. The V and J ends lost 8 bases and 0 bases respectively, with 14 bases between them. The CDR3 runs to 15 residues.